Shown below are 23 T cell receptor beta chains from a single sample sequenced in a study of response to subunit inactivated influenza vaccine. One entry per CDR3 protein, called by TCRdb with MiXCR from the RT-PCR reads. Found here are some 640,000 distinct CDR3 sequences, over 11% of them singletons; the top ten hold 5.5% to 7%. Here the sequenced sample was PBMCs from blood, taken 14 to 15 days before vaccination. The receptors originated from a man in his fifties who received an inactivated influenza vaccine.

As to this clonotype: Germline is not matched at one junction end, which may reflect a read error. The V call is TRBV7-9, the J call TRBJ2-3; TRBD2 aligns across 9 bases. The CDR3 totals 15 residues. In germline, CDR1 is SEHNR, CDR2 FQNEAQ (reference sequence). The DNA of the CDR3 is TGTGCCACCAGCCCCCTGCTAGCGGGGACAGATACGCAGTATTTT. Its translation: CATSPLLAGTDTQYF.

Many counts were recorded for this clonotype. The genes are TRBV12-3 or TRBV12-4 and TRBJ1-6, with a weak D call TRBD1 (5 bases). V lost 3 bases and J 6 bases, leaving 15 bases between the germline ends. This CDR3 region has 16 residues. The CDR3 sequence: CASSLSRGLGNSPLHF. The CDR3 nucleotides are TGTGCCAGCAGTTTGTCTCGGGGGTTAGGTAATTCACCCCTCCACTTT.

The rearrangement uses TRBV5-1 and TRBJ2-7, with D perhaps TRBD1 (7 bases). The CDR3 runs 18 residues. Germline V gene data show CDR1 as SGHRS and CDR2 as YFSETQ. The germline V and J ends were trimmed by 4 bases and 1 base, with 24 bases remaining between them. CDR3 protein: CASSAFPRGQSLSYEQYF. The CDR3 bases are TGCGCCAGCAGCGCGTTTCCGCGGGGACAGAGTCTTTCCTACGAGCAGTACTTC.

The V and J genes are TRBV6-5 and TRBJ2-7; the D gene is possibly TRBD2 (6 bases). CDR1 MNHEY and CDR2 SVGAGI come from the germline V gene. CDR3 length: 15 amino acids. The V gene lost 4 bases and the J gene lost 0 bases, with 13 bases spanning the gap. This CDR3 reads CASSSPGLSSYEQYF. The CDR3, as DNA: TGTGCCAGCAGTTCCCCGGGACTTAGCTCCTACGAGCAGTACTTC.

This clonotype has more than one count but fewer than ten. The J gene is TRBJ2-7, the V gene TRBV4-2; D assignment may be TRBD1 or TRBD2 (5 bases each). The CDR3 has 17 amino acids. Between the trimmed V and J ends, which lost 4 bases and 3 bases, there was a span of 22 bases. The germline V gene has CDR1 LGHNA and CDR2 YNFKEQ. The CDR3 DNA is TGTGCCAGCAGCCCTCGGGACGAGGCACACCAGGGCTACGAGCAGTACTTC. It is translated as CASSPRDEAHQGYEQYF.

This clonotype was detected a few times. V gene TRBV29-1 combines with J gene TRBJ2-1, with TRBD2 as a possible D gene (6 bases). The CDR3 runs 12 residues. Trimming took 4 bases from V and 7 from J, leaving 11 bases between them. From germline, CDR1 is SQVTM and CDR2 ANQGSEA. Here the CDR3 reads CSVVHGGNEQFF. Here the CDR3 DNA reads TGCAGCGTTGTCCATGGGGGGAATGAGCAGTTCTTC.

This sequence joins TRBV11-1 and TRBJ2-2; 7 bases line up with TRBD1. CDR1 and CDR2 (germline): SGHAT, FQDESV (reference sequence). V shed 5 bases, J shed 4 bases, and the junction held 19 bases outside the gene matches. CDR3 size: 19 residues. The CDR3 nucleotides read TGTGCCAGCAGCCCATACCTATTCTACAGGGGCGGCAGCACCGGGGAGCTGTTTTTT. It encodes CASSPYLFYRGGSTGELFF.

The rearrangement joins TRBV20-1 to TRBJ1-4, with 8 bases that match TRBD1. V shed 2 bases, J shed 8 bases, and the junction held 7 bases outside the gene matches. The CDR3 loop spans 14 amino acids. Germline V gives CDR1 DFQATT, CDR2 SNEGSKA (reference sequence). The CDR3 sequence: CSARSQGAREKLFF. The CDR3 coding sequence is TGCAGTGCTAGATCCCAGGGGGCGCGAGAAAAACTGTTTTTT.

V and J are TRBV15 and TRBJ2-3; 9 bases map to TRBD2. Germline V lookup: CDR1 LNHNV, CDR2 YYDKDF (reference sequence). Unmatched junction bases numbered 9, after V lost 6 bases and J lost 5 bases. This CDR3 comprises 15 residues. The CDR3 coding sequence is TGTGCCACCAGGAGAAGAGCGGGAGGAGTAGATACGCAGTATTTT. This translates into CATRRRAGGVDTQYF.

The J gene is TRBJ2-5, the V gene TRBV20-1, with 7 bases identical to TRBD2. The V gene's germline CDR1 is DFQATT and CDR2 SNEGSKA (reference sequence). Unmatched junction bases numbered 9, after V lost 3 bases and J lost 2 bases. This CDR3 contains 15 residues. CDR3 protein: CSARDSAGVQETQYF. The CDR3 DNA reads TGCAGTGCTAGGGACTCTGCGGGAGTACAAGAGACCCAGTACTTC.

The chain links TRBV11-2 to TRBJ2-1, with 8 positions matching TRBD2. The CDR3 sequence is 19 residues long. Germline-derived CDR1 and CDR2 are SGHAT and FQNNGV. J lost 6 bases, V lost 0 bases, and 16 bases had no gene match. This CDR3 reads CASSLDVSSGFSNSNEQFF. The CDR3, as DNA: TGTGCCAGCAGCTTAGACGTGTCTAGCGGGTTCAGTAACAGCAATGAGCAGTTCTTC. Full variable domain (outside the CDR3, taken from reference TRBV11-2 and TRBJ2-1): EAGVAQSPRYKIIEKRQSVAFWCNPISGHATLYWYQQILGQGPKLLIQFQNNGVVDDSQLPKDRFSAERLKGVDSTLKIQPAKLEDSAVYLCASSLDVSSGFSNSNEQFFGPGTRLTVL.

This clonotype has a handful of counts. The CDR3 loop is CASSQDVQGSPLHF. For the CDR3, the DNA is TGCGCCAGCAGCCAGGATGTACAAGGTTCACCCCTCCACTTT. V gene TRBV4-3 combines with J gene TRBJ1-6; D gene uncertain. Germline V lookup: CDR1 LGHNA, CDR2 YSLEER. Trimming pared 3 bases from V and 9 bases from J, leaving 12 bases between. The CDR3 is made up of 14 amino acids.

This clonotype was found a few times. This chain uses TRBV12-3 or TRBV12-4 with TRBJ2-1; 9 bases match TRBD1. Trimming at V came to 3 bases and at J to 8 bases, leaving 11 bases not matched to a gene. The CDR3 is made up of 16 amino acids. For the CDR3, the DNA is TGTGCCAGCAGTTTGGTGGGGACAGGGTCAGGGGATGAGCAGTTCTTC. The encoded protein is CASSLVGTGSGDEQFF.

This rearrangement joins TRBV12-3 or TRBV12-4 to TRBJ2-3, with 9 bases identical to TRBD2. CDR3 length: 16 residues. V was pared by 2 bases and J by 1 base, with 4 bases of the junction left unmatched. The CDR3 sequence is CASSLFQRGGTDTQYF. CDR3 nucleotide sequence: TGTGCCAGCAGTTTATTTCAGCGGGGGGGCACAGATACGCAGTATTTT.

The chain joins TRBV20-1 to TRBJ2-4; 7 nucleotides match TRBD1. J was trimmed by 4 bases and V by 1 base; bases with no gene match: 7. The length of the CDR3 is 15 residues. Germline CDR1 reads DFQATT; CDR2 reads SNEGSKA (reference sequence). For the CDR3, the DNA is TGCAGTGCTAGAGTTTCCGGGACAGCTAAAAACATTCAGTACTTC. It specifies CSARVSGTAKNIQYF.

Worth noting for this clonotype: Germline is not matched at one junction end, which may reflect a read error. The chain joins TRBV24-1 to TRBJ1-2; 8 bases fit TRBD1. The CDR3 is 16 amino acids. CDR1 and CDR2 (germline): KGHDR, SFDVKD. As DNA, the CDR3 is TGTGCCACCAGAGATTCTTCAGGACAGGGAGTCTATGGCTACACCTTC. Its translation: CATRDSSGQGVYGYTF.

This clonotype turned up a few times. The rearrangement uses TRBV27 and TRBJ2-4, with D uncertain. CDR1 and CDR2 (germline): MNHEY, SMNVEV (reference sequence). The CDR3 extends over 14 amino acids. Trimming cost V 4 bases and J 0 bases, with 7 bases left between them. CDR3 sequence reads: CASSSVLAKNIQYF. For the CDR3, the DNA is TGTGCCAGCAGTTCCGTCCTAGCCAAAAACATTCAGTACTTC.

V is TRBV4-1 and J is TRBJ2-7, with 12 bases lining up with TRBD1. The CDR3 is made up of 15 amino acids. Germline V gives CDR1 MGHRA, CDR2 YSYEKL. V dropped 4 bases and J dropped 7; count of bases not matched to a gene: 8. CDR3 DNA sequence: TGCGCCAGCAGCCCCACCGGGACAGGGGGCGGGGAGCAGTACTTC. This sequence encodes CASSPTGTGGGEQYF.

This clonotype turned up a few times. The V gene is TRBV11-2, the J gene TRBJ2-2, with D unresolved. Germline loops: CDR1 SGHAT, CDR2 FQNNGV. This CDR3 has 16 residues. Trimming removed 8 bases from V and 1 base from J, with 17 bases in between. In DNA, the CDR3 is TGTGCCAGCTTCCTCTTCGAGGCGGAGAACACCGGGGAGCTGTTTTTT. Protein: CASFLFEAENTGELFF.

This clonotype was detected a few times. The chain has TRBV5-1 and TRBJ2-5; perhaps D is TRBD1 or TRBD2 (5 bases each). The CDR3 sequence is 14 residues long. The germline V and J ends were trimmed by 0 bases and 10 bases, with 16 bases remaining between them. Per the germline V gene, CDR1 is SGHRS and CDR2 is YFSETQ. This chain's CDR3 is CASSLGTGLGDQYF. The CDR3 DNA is TGCGCCAGCAGCTTGGGGACTGGCCTAGGGGACCAGTACTTC.

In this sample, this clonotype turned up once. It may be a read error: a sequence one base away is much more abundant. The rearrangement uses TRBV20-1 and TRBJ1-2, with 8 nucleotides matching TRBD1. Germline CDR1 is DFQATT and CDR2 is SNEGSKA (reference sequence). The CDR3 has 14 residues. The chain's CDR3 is CSVRSGTGPSGYTF. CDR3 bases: TGCAGTGTTAGATCCGGGACAGGCCCGTCGGGCTACACCTTC.

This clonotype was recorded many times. CDR3 sequence (DNA): TGTGCCAGCAGTCTGAGAGAAACGAACACCGGGGAGCTGTTTTTT. This gives the protein CASSLRETNTGELFF. The chain employs TRBV6-2 or TRBV6-3 and TRBJ2-2; no firm D call. The CDR3 extends over 15 amino acids. V was clipped by 5 bases and J by 0 bases, with 10 bases between them. CDR1 is MNHEY, CDR2 SVGEGT, per germline.

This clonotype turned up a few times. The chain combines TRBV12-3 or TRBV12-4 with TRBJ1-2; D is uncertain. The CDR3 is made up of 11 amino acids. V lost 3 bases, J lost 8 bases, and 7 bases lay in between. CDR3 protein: CASSFERGYTF. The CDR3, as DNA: TGTGCCAGCAGTTTCGAGAGAGGCTACACCTTC.